This T cell receptor beta chain stems from a study of T cells in Graves' hyperthyroidism and ophthalmopathy. This clonotype has at least ten counts. It was RNA transcripts that yielded the amplified TCR beta CDR3 regions. First-round RT-PCR targeting the TCR CDR3 was performed with the HTBI primer set. TCRdb called the multiplex PCR reads again in MiXCR, with one record for every CDR3 protein. Of about 740,000 distinct CDR3 sequences listed, 11% to 15% are singletons. The V end lost 2 bases, the J end lost 7 bases, and 9 bases lay between the germline ends. Per germline, CDR1 MNHEY and CDR2 SVGEGT. The CDR3 contains 12 residues.

The specimen was blood. This chain joins TRBV6-2 or TRBV6-3 and TRBJ2-7; D is undetermined. This receptor was taken from a woman in her late teens or twenties with Graves' hyperthyroidism. CDR3 loop: CASSYVVGEQYF. CDR3 sequence (DNA): TGTGCCAGCAGTTACGTGGTGGGGGAGCAGTACTTC.